Listed below are T cell receptor beta chains from one sample, sequenced in a study of blood T cell repertoires in COVID-19. The data were produced by immunoSEQ multiplex PCR, yet TCRdb's version contains in-frame clones alone and is incomplete. The sample includes about 270,000 clones, more than 75% of them seen just once. The sequencing sample was made of PBMCs or T cells enriched from blood (not recorded which). The receptors come from a young man who had recovered from COVID-19. Both conserved end residues are part of each CDR3. A D gene is named only where the DNA matches it firmly. Rows give clone size only sometimes, using once, few, many, or a class for an expanded clone.

clone_size j_call d_call v_call cdr3_nt cdr3_aa
NA TRBJ1-6 NA TRBV7-2 TGTGCCAGCAGCAAACAGGGCCGGTTTAATTCACCCCTCCACTTT CASSKQGRFNSPLHF
NA TRBJ2-1 NA TRBV19 TGTGCCAGTAGTATACCCGGAGTGTTATACAATGAGCAGTTCTTC CASSIPGVLYNEQFF
NA TRBJ2-1 TRBD2 TRBV13 TGTGCCAGCAGCTTAGGTAGCGGGCGGACCCTATACAATGAGCAGTTCTTC CASSLGSGRTLYNEQFF
NA TRBJ2-2 NA TRBV7-6 TGTGCCAGCAGCCCCAAAATTAGCGTCCCAGGGGACACCGGGGAGCTGTTTTTT CASSPKISVPGDTGELFF
NA TRBJ1-5 TRBD1 TRBV25-1 TGTGCCAGCAGTGAAGGGGACAGTTTACAGCCCCAGCATTTT CASSEGDSLQPQHF
NA TRBJ1-2 TRBD1 TRBV28 TGTGCCAGCAACAGGGGCGCAGGCTACACCTTC CASNRGAGYTF
NA TRBJ1-5 NA TRBV19 TGTGCCAGTAGTACCACAGGGCCAAGGACGCCCCAGCATTTT CASSTTGPRTPQHF
once TRBJ1-6 TRBD1 TRBV30 TGTGCCTGGAGTGTACTCTGGGCCAGACAGGGCTCCTATAATTCACCCCTCCACTTT CAWSVLWARQGSYNSPLHF
NA TRBJ1-3 TRBD1 TRBV5-1 TGCGCCAGCAGCCTAACGGGACAGGGAAGAGGAAACACCATATATTTT CASSLTGQGRGNTIYF
NA TRBJ1-5 NA TRBV19 TGTGCCAGTAGTAAATCCTCGACTGGAGTCGGCCAGCCCCAGCATTTT CASSKSSTGVGQPQHF
NA TRBJ2-7 NA TRBV28 TGTGCCAGCAGCGACCTCAGGCTTTACCCCTACGAGCAGTACTTC CASSDLRLYPYEQYF
NA TRBJ1-6 TRBD1 TRBV7-3 TGTGCCAGCAGCGTCCCTAGGGACAGGGGTTTGAGTAATTCACCCCTCCACTTT CASSVPRDRGLSNSPLHF
few TRBJ1-2 NA TRBV24-1 TGTGCCACCAGTGATTTCGGGACAAACTATGGCTACACCTTC CATSDFGTNYGYTF
NA TRBJ1-2 TRBD1 TRBV28 TGTGCCAGCACCTTTGGACAGGGCAGCTATGGCTACACCTTC CASTFGQGSYGYTF
large TRBJ1-5 TRBD1 TRBV6-6 TGTGCCAGCAGTCGACACCGGGACAGCGACAATCAGCCCCAGCATTTT CASSRHRDSDNQPQHF